This is a list of T cell receptor beta chains from one sample in a study of OX40 agonist ivuxolimab in advanced cancers. Profiling relied on immunoSEQ multiplex PCR, and the TCRdb table lists in-frame clones only, not all of them. The table lists about 68,000 clones, roughly 83% of them singletons. The sequenced sample was CD4+ or CD8+ T cells sorted from blood, obtained in a trial of the OX40 agonist ivuxolimab. All receptors derive from an adult with an advanced solid tumor such as melanoma, head and neck, liver or kidney cancer. Each CDR3 is given with its conserved first and last residue. Each record gives: D gene, J gene, V gene, clone size, CDR3 length, CDR3 DNA, CDR3 protein. D genes are given only for firm matches. Clone size is stated in some rows and not others, as once, few, many or a class when expanded.

.,TRBJ1-2,TRBV27,.,14,TGTGCCAGCAGTCCCCGGGACCTTCTGCATGGCTACACCTTC,CASSPRDLLHGYTF
.,TRBJ2-2,TRBV27,.,16,TGTGCCAGCAGTTTAAGTTTAGGACACCAGTCCGGGGAGCTGTTTTTT,CASSLSLGHQSGELFF
.,TRBJ1-1,TRBV5-1,.,16,TGCGCCAGCAGCTTCGGGGCAGGGCTGGGGAACACTGAAGCTTTCTTT,CASSFGAGLGNTEAFF
TRBD1,TRBJ1-3,TRBV5-6,few,13,TGTGCCAGCAGCCGACAGGGGGAGAACACCATATATTTT,CASSRQGENTIYF
.,TRBJ1-4,TRBV2,.,15,TGTGCCAGCAGTCGCAGGGCGAGCGAGAATGAAAAACTGTTTTTT,CASSRRASENEKLFF
TRBD1,TRBJ1-5,TRBV10-1,.,16,TGCGCCAGCACCTCGGGACAGGACAATAGCAATCAGCCCCAGCATTTT,CASTSGQDNSNQPQHF
TRBD1,TRBJ2-7,TRBV18,once,17,TGTGCCAGCTCACCAAGACAGGGGGCGGTCTCAAACTACGAGCAGTACTTC,CASSPRQGAVSNYEQYF
.,TRBJ2-5,TRBV5-6,.,14,TGTGCCAGCAGCCCCAGGGGTATCCCAGAGACCCAGTACTTC,CASSPRGIPETQYF
.,TRBJ2-5,TRBV23-1,.,18,TGCGCCAGCAGTCAATCTGGCGACACAGGGAACTTACAAGAGACCCAGTACTTC,CASSQSGDTGNLQETQYF
.,TRBJ2-6,TRBV5-4,.,13,TGTGCCAGCAGCCAGTCAAGGGCCAACGTCCTGACTTTC,CASSQSRANVLTF
TRBD2,TRBJ2-1,TRBV6-6,few,16,TGTGCCAGCAGCCGGACTAGCGGGGGGACCGGGAATGAGCAGTTCTTC,CASSRTSGGTGNEQFF
TRBD1,TRBJ1-2,TRBV27,once,17,TGTGCCAGCAGTTCCCCTTTGGGACAGGGGCCTGGTGGGGGCTACACCTTC,CASSSPLGQGPGGGYTF
.,TRBJ1-5,TRBV19,few,14,TGTGCCAGTAGAACGGGGCATAGCAATCAGCCCCAGCATTTT,CASRTGHSNQPQHF
.,TRBJ1-1,TRBV15,.,16,TGTGCCACCAGCAGAGTCCCCCGGACGGCGAACACTGAAGCTTTCTTT,CATSRVPRTANTEAFF
TRBD2,TRBJ2-5,TRBV29-1,.,14,TGCAGCGTTGCCGCTCAAAGCGGGGGAGGGACCCAGTACTTC,CSVAAQSGGGTQYF
.,TRBJ1-5,TRBV5-6,once,15,TGTGCCAGCAGCTGGCGTGGGGGGCCCCATCAGCCCCAGCATTTT,CASSWRGGPHQPQHF
.,TRBJ2-7,TRBV6-5,.,15,TGTGCCAGCAGTTACTCGCAGGACAGATCCTACGAGCAGTACTTC,CASSYSQDRSYEQYF
.,TRBJ1-1,TRBV10-3,.,12,TGTGCCATCAGTGAGCGGCCGGATGAAGCTTTCTTT,CAISERPDEAFF
TRBD2,TRBJ2-3,TRBV19,.,15,TGTGCCAGTAGTATAAGGGGGACTAGCGGAGATACGCAGTATTTT,CASSIRGTSGDTQYF
.,TRBJ1-5,TRBV18,.,15,TGTGCCAGCTCACCACTCGGCCAGGAAGATCAGCCCCAGCATTTT,CASSPLGQEDQPQHF
.,TRBJ2-5,TRBV11-3,.,16,TGTGCCAGCAGCTTGGGGTTGGGGACAACAAAAGAGACCCAGTACTTC,CASSLGLGTTKETQYF
.,TRBJ1-1,TRBV7-9,.,16,TGTGCCAGCAGCTTATATGCGGGGCGGCTGAACACTGAAGCTTTCTTT,CASSLYAGRLNTEAFF
.,TRBJ1-2,TRBV6-1,.,14,TGTGCCAGCAGAAAGGCGGGGGGAGACTATGGCTACACCTTC,CASRKAGGDYGYTF
.,TRBJ1-6,TRBV2,.,14,TGTGCCAGCAGTACAGGCGTACCAAATTCACCCCTCCACTTT,CASSTGVPNSPLHF
.,TRBJ2-5,TRBV6-6,.,16,TGTGCCAGCAGTGCGGGGACAGACTTGTACCAAGAGACCCAGTACTTC,CASSAGTDLYQETQYF
.,TRBJ2-1,TRBV27,.,15,TGTGCCAGCAGTTTAAAGGGCTTAAGCTGGAATGAGCAGTTCTTC,CASSLKGLSWNEQFF
TRBD1,TRBJ2-7,TRBV28,.,15,TGTGCCAGCAGAATTAATACAGGGGGCAGTTACGAGCAGTACTTC,CASRINTGGSYEQYF
.,TRBJ1-1,TRBV30,.,11,TGTGCCTGGAGTGGGCGGGGTGAAGCTTTCTTT,CAWSGRGEAFF
.,TRBJ1-2,TRBV18,.,15,TGTGCCAGCTCACCTAATATAGGGGCCGATTATGGCTACACCTTC,CASSPNIGADYGYTF
.,TRBJ1-4,TRBV4-1,.,14,TGCGCCAGCAGCGAATCAATCCCTTCTGAAAAACTGTTTTTT,CASSESIPSEKLFF
.,TRBJ2-5,TRBV6-1,.,12,TGTGCCAGCAGAACTCCAGGGGAGACCCAGTACTTC,CASRTPGETQYF
.,TRBJ1-5,TRBV30,.,16,TGTGCCTGGAGTCTCGGGATGGGCGGTAACAATCAGCCCCAGCATTTT,CAWSLGMGGNNQPQHF
.,TRBJ1-4,TRBV7-9,.,14,TGTGCCAGCAGCTTTAATGGGGGAGGGGAAAAACTGTTTTTT,CASSFNGGGEKLFF
TRBD1,TRBJ1-1,TRBV14,.,16,TGTGCCAGCAGCCAAGAGGGGGACAGGGACGACACTGAAGCTTTCTTT,CASSQEGDRDDTEAFF
.,TRBJ2-2,TRBV6-5,.,13,TGTGCCAGCAGTTTTTCCGTGACCGGGGAGCTGTTTTTT,CASSFSVTGELFF
.,TRBJ1-2,TRBV30,few,14,TGTGCCTGGATCCGTGGACCGGGGGCTGGAGGCTACACCTTC,CAWIRGPGAGGYTF
.,TRBJ2-7,TRBV7-8,once,13,TGTGCCAGCAGCTTAGCCGGCCTATACGAGCAGTACTTC,CASSLAGLYEQYF
TRBD1,TRBJ2-5,TRBV6-1,.,15,TGTGCCAGCAGCAAATGGGGACAGGGGCAAGAGACCCAGTACTTC,CASSKWGQGQETQYF
.,TRBJ1-5,TRBV7-6,.,13,TGTGCCAGCAGCAGAGACAGCAATCAGCCCCAGCATTTT,CASSRDSNQPQHF
.,TRBJ2-3,TRBV29-1,.,13,TGCAGCGTTCGAGCAGTCGGTCGAGATACGCAGTATTTT,CSVRAVGRDTQYF
TRBD2,TRBJ2-7,TRBV28,few,15,TGTGCCAGCAGTACCCCTAGCGGGGGGTCCCTTGGGGGGTACTTC,CASSTPSGGSLGGYF
TRBD1,TRBJ2-5,TRBV27,.,15,TGTGCCAGCAGTTTAGGGACAGGGAAAAAAGAGACCCAGTACTTC,CASSLGTGKKETQYF
.,TRBJ2-4,TRBV6-6,.,16,TGTGCCAGCAGTTCTCCGGGACGGGTAGCCAAAAACATTCAGTACTTC,CASSSPGRVAKNIQYF
TRBD2,TRBJ2-7,TRBV6-6,.,15,TGTGCCACCTACGGGGGGAGCGGGGGGTCCTACGAGCAGTACTTC,CATYGGSGGSYEQYF
.,TRBJ1-3,TRBV11-2,.,12,TGTGCCAGCAGCTTTTCGGGAAACACCATATATTTT,CASSFSGNTIYF
.,TRBJ1-1,TRBV21-1,.,16,TGTGCCAGCAGCAAAGATCGGGCAGGCGAGAACACTGAAGCTTTCTTT,CASSKDRAGENTEAFF
.,TRBJ1-2,TRBV5-1,.,13,TGCGCCAGCAGCCTAAAACAGGCGGGGGGCTACACCTTC,CASSLKQAGGYTF
TRBD2,TRBJ2-7,TRBV27,.,14,TGTGCCAGCAGTTGGTCGACTAGCACCTACGAGCAGTACTTC,CASSWSTSTYEQYF
TRBD2,TRBJ2-1,TRBV6-1,.,13,TGTGCCACAAGCGGGGGGGGTCTACCTGAGCAGTTCTTC,CATSGGGLPEQFF
TRBD1,TRBJ2-1,TRBV29-1,.,14,TGCAGCGTTGATACGACAGGGATGTACAATGAGCAGTTCTTC,CSVDTTGMYNEQFF
.,TRBJ2-7,TRBV15,.,13,TGTGCCACCAGCAGAGGGGAGAGGTACGAGCAGTACTTC,CATSRGERYEQYF
TRBD1,TRBJ1-6,TRBV7-2,.,15,TGTGCCAGCAGCACCGGGACAGGGGGTTATTCACCCCTCCACTTT,CASSTGTGGYSPLHF
TRBD1,TRBJ2-7,TRBV11-3,.,14,TGTGCCAGCAGCTTAGAGGGACAGGGCTACGAGCAGTACTTC,CASSLEGQGYEQYF
.,TRBJ1-6,TRBV27,many,13,TGTGCCAGCAGTCGCGTAACTAATTCACCCCTCCACTTT,CASSRVTNSPLHF
TRBD2,TRBJ2-7,TRBV6-6,.,15,TGTGCCAGCAGGGGAAGGACTAGCGGGGACCACGAGCAGTACTTC,CASRGRTSGDHEQYF
.,TRBJ1-6,TRBV27,few,16,TGTGCCAGCAGTTTATCCCCGCGACAACATAATTCACCCCTCCACTTT,CASSLSPRQHNSPLHF